This TCR beta chain was retrieved from a study of T cell responses to AZD1222 COVID-19 vaccine. Study-wide results and caveats: Of spike-specific TCRs, nearly half reportedly target regions left unmutated in variants. A rise in Spike-specific TCR breadth and depth followed two AZD1222 doses. Spike regions recognized by vaccine-associated CD4 TCRs spanned the protein, led by 160-218 and 743-854. White British ancestry dominated among donors, who included more females, and clonal diversity was possibly underestimated.

Repertoires were generated with immunoSEQ multiplex PCR, while TCRdb's copy carries only in-frame clones and drops some. The table shows 95,000 to 100,000 clones, with 88% occurring only once. The CDR3 is 13 residues long. In germline, CDR1 is SGHNT, CDR2 YYREEE (reference sequence). The ends were cut back, 4 bases at V and 9 bases at J, with 13 bases in the middle. Regarding this clone: Its antigen remains unidentified.

Sequenced here: peripheral blood, sampled 28 days after the second AZD1222 dose. The chain joins TRBV5-4 to TRBJ2-2, with unresolved D. This TCR came from an adult who received the AZD1222 COVID-19 vaccine. The CDR3: CASSPQPTRELFF. DNA of the CDR3: TGTGCCAGCAGCCCACAGCCTACCCGGGAGCTGTTTTTT.